The source of this TCR beta chain is a study of radiotherapy plus CTLA-4 blockade in lung cancer. Looking at the study overall: Under 20% of patients responded objectively, and 25% to 40% achieved disease control. Study conclusions and caveats: Early blood T cell clone dynamics reportedly forecast response best, with interferon-beta.

Turning to this clone: What it recognizes is unknown. This CDR3 is also generated by other DNA sequences in the sample.

The CDR3 consists of 14 residues. Germline values: CDR1 MNHEY, CDR2 SVGAGI. With V trimmed by 1 base and J by 7 bases, 1 base remained unmatched. The assay was immunoSEQ multiplex PCR, and TCRdb's table has in-frame clones only and misses some. The data show about 80,000 clones, under 80% seen once. This receptor was obtained from a human donor with non-small cell lung cancer whose response to radiotherapy plus ipilimumab could not be evaluated. Some clones in this sample may be carry-over from other donors' samples. The chain couples TRBV6-5 to TRBJ1-6; TRBD1 matches 7 bases. Sequenced material: peripheral blood, taken from a patient treated with radiotherapy plus ipilimumab. The CDR3 protein is CASSYLQGNSPLHF. The DNA for the CDR3 is TGTGCCAGCAGTTACTTACAGGGGAATTCACCCCTCCACTTT.